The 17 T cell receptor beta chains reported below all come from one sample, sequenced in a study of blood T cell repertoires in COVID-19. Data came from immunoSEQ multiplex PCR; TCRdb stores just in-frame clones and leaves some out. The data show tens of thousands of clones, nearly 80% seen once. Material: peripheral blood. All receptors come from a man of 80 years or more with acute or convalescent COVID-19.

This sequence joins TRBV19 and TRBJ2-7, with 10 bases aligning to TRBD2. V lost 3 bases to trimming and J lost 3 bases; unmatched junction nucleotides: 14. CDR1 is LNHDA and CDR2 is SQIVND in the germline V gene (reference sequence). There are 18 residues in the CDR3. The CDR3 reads CASSIFLYLSGGNYEQYF. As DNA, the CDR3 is TGTGCCAGTAGTATCTTCCTCTACCTTAGCGGGGGGAACTACGAGCAGTACTTC.

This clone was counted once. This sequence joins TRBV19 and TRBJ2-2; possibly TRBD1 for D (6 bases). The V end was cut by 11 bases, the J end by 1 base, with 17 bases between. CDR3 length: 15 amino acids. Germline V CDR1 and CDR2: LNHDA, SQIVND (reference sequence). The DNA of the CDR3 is TGTGCCGGTCACGTGGGGACAATGAACACCGGGGAGCTGTTTTTT. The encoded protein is CAGHVGTMNTGELFF.

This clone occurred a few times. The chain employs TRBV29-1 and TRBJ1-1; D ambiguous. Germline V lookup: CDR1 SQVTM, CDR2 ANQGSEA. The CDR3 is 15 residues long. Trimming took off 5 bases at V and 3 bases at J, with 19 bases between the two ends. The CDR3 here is CSVYHSGMRHTEAFF. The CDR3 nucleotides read TGCAGCGTTTACCATTCCGGGATGAGGCACACTGAAGCTTTCTTT.

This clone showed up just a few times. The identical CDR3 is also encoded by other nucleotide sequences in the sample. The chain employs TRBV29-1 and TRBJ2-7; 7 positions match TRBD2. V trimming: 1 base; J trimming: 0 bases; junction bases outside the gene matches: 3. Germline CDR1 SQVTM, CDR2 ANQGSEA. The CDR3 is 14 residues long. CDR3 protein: CSVEVGLSSYEQYF. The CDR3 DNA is TGCAGCGTTGAAGTGGGACTAAGCTCCTACGAGCAGTACTTC.

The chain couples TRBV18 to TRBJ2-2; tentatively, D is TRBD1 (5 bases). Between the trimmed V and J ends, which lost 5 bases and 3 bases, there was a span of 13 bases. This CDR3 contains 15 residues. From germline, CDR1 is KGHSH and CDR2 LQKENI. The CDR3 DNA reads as TGTGCCAGCTCAAGTACCAGGGTGGACACCGGGGAGCTGTTTTTT. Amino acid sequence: CASSSTRVDTGELFF.

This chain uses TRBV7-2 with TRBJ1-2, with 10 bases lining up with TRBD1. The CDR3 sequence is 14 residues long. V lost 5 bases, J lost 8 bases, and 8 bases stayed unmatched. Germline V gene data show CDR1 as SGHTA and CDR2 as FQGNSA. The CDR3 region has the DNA TGTGCCAGCAGCGCGCGACAGGGGGCGAAAGGCTACACCTTC. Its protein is CASSARQGAKGYTF. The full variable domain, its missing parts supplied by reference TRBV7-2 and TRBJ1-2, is GAGVSQSPSNKVTEKGKDVELRCDPISGHTALYWYRQSLGQGLEFLIYFQGNSAPDKSGLPSDRFSAERTGGSVSTLTIQRTQQEDSAVYLCASSARQGAKGYTFGSGTRLTVV.

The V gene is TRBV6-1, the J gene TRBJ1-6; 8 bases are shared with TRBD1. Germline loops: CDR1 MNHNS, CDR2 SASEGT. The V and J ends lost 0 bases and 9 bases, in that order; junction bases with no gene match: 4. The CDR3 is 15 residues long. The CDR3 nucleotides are TGTGCCAGCAGTGAAGCGCGTGACAGGGGTTCACCCCTCCACTTT. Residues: CASSEARDRGSPLHF.

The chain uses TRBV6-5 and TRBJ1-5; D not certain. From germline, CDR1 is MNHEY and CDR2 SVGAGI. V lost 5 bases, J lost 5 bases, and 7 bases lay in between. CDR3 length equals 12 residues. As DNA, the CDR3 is TGTGCCAGCAGTCAAAATGATCAGCCCCAGCATTTT. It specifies CASSQNDQPQHF.

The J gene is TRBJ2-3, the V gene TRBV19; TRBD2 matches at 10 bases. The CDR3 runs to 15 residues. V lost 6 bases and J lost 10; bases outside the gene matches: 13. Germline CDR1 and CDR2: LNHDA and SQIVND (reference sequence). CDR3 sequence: CASSSGLAPQNSQYF. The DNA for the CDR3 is TGTGCCAGTAGCTCGGGACTAGCGCCGCAGAATTCGCAGTATTTT.

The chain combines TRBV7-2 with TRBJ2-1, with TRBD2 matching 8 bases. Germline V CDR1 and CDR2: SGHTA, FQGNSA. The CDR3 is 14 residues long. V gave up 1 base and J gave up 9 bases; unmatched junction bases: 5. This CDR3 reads CASSLVGAGGEQFF. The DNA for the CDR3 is TGTGCCAGCAGCTTAGTAGGGGCGGGGGGTGAGCAGTTCTTC. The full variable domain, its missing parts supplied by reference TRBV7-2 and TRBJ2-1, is GAGVSQSPSNKVTEKGKDVELRCDPISGHTALYWYRQSLGQGLEFLIYFQGNSAPDKSGLPSDRFSAERTGGSVSTLTIQRTQQEDSAVYLCASSLVGAGGEQFFGPGTRLTVL.

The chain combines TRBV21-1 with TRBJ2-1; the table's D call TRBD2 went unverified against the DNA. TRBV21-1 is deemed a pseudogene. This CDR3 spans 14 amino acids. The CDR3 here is CASSIRGMYNEQFF. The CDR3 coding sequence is TGTGCCAGCAGCATACGAGGAATGTACAATGAGCAGTTCTTC.

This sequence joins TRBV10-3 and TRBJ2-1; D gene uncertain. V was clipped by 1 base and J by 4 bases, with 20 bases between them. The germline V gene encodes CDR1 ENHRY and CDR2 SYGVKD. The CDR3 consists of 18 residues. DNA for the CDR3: TGTGCCATCAGTGAGTATCTGGTTGCGGAGAAAATTTACAATGAGCAGTTCTTC. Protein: CAISEYLVAEKIYNEQFF.

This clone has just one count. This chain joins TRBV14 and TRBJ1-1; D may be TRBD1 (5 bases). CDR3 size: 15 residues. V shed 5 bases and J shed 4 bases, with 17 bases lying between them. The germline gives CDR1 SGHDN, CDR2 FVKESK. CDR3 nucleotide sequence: TGTGCCAGCAGCGACTTGGAGGGGCTTGGCACTGAAGCTTTCTTT. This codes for CASSDLEGLGTEAFF. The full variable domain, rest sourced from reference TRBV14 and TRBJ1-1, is EAGVTQFPSHSVIEKGQTVTLRCDPISGHDNLYWYRRVMGKEIKFLLHFVKESKQDESGMPNNRFLAERTGGTYSTLKVQPAELEDSGVYFCASSDLEGLGTEAFFGQGTRLTVV.

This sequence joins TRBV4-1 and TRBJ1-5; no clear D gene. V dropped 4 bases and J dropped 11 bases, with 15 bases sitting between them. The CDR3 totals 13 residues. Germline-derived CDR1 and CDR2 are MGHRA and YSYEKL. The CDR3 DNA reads TGCGCCAGCAGCCTTGAAGTGGAGACGGCCCAGCATTTT. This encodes CASSLEVETAQHF.

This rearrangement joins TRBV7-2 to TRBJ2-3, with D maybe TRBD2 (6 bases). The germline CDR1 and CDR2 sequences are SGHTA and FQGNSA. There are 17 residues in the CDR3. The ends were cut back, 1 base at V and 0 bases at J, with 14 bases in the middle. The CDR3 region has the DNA TGTGCCAGCAGCTTAGGGCGGGGCGGAGGAAGCACAGATACGCAGTATTTT. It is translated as CASSLGRGGGSTDTQYF. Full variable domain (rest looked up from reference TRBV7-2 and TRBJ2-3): GAGVSQSPSNKVTEKGKDVELRCDPISGHTALYWYRQSLGQGLEFLIYFQGNSAPDKSGLPSDRFSAERTGGSVSTLTIQRTQQEDSAVYLCASSLGRGGGSTDTQYFGPGTRLTVL.

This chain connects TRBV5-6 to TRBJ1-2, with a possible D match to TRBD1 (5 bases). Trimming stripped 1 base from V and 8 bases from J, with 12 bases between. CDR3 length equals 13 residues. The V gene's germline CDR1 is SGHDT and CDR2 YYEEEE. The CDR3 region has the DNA TGTGCCAGCAGCTTGACGGCAGGGCAAGGCTACACCTTC. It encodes CASSLTAGQGYTF.

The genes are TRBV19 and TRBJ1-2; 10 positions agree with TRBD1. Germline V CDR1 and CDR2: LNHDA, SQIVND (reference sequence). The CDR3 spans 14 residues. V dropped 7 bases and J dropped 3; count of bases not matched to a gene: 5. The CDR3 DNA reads TGTGCCAGTACCACCGGGACAGGGGACTATGGCTACACCTTC. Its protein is CASTTGTGDYGYTF.